Following are 20 T cell receptor beta chains from one sample sequenced in a study of T cells in localized non-small cell lung cancer (dated by TCRdb to the early 2020s). The receptor library was made with the immunoSEQ multiplex PCR assay. Imported from immuneACCESS, the table was reduced by TCRdb to in-frame sequences with V and J called. These copies leave out some clones; in studies compared against another copy, an unresolved V gene accounts for under half, and the cause of the remainder is not known. The sample yields fewer than 3,500 clones; around 54% were counted once. The ten most abundant clones make up under 5% of the sample. The specimen was lymph node tissue, collected before any cancer treatment. These TCRs come from a woman aged 18-55 years with stage I lung adenocarcinoma.

This clone was recorded a few times. V is TRBV9 and J is TRBJ1-2; a weak D match, TRBD1 (6 bases). The germline V gene encodes CDR1 SGDLS and CDR2 YYNGEE. Deletions cut 3 bases from V and 2 bases from J, with 8 bases between. The CDR3 is 13 amino acids. This CDR3 reads CASSDGGNYGYTF. For the CDR3, the DNA is TGTGCCAGCAGCGACGGGGGCAACTATGGCTACACCTTC.

There are a few counts of this clone. This CDR3 is CASSLSGTSGSSYEQYF. Here the CDR3 DNA reads TGTGCCAGCAGTTTATCGGGGACTAGCGGGAGCTCCTACGAGCAGTACTTC. The chain has TRBV8-2 and TRBJ2-7; the table's TRBD2 call for D was not verified on the DNA. TRBV8-2 is a pseudogene. This CDR3 has 17 amino acids.

The CDR3 DNA follows: TGTGCCAGCAGCTTAGATTTCGGCTACAATGAGCAGTTCTTC. It yields the protein CASSLDFGYNEQFF. The V gene is TRBV11-3, the J gene TRBJ2-1, with D hard to call. With 0 bases removed from V and 3 bases from J, the gap between germline ends came to 6 bases. Germline V gene data show CDR1 as SGHNT and CDR2 as YENEEA. This CDR3 is built from 14 residues.

This clone is medium-sized (0.01 to 0.1%) by share. V and J are TRBV6-8 and TRBJ1-5, with D possibly TRBD1 on 6 matching bases. V was clipped by 5 bases and J by 4 bases, with 18 bases between them. Germline CDR1 reads MNHGY; CDR2 reads SAAAGT. The CDR3 contains 16 residues. The CDR3 DNA reads TGTGCCAGCAGTCAAACCCGAGGACAGAGAAATCAGCCCCAGCATTTT. This sequence encodes CASSQTRGQRNQPQHF.

CDR3 sequence reads: CVWSESRGTQYF. The CDR3 DNA follows: TGTGTTTGGAGTGAAAGTAGAGGGACCCAGTACTTC. The gene calls are TRBV30 and TRBJ2-5, with D hard to call. This CDR3 has 12 residues. Germline V gene data show CDR1 as GTSNPN and CDR2 as SVGIG (reference sequence).

This clone showed up just a few times. The V call is TRBV1, the J call TRBJ2-3. TRBV1 is noted as a pseudogene. The CDR3 spans 14 residues. CDR3 in DNA: TGCGCCAGCAGCCCCCTTTTACGTTTAGATACGCAGTATTTT. Its protein product is CASSPLLRLDTQYF.

The chain recombines TRBV11-3 with TRBJ1-4; 10 bases line up with TRBD1. With V trimmed by 5 bases and J by 8 bases, 5 bases remained unmatched. Germline loops: CDR1 SGHNT, CDR2 YENEEA. The CDR3 is 14 residues long. DNA for the CDR3: TGTGCCAGCAGCCGGACAGGGGGGGACGAAAAACTGTTTTTT. It translates to CASSRTGGDEKLFF.

The genes are TRBV11-3 and TRBJ2-1; 9 positions agree with TRBD2. Germline loops: CDR1 SGHNT, CDR2 YENEEA. This CDR3 contains 16 residues. With 3 bases clipped from V and 2 bases from J, the junction kept 5 bases outside the gene matches. CDR3 in amino acids: CASSLLAGAAYNEQFF. As DNA, the CDR3 is TGTGCCAGCAGCTTGTTAGCGGGAGCAGCCTACAATGAGCAGTTCTTC.

On this clone: The limits of the CDR3 on the DNA are not certain, so only TCRdb's listed CDR3 is given. The chain has TRBV19 and TRBJ1-1. CDR1 and CDR2 (germline): LNHDA, SQIVND (reference sequence). Inclusive of both ends, the CDR3 amounts to 16 amino acids. The CDR3 is CASTSGGGRPFTEAFF.

This clone has more than one count but fewer than ten. The chain joins TRBV11-3 to TRBJ2-7; 12 positions match TRBD2. Germline-derived CDR1 and CDR2 are SGHNT and YENEEA. With 3 bases clipped from V and 2 bases from J, the junction kept 2 bases outside the gene matches. This CDR3 contains 15 residues. CDR3 in amino acids: CASSFLAGGAYEQYF. DNA for the CDR3: TGTGCCAGCAGCTTTCTAGCGGGAGGGGCCTACGAGCAGTACTTC.

V and J are TRBV15 and TRBJ2-1; 8 bases agree with TRBD2. V dropped 0 bases and J dropped 6; count of bases not matched to a gene: 4. CDR1 and CDR2 (germline): LNHNV, YYDKDF (reference sequence). CDR3 size: 15 residues. This chain's CDR3 is CATSRDSGNFNEQFF. The CDR3 bases are TGTGCCACCAGCAGAGATAGCGGGAATTTCAATGAGCAGTTCTTC.

The chain carries TRBV19 and TRBJ1-2; 7 bases fit TRBD1. Trimming cost V 4 bases and J 4 bases; bases outside gene matches: 9. This CDR3 has 15 amino acids. The germline gives CDR1 LNHDA, CDR2 SQIVND (reference sequence). This CDR3 is CASSSGTALLYGYTF. CDR3 DNA sequence: TGTGCCAGTAGTAGTGGGACAGCTTTACTCTATGGCTACACCTTC.

This clone was recorded only once. The chain employs TRBV28 and TRBJ1-2; 12 nucleotides match TRBD1. Germline V gene sequence: CDR1 MDHEN, CDR2 SYDVKM. This CDR3 comprises 15 residues. Trimming at V came to 2 bases and at J to 5 bases, leaving 3 bases not matched to a gene. The CDR3 protein is CASSLGTGGSYGYTF. The CDR3 bases are TGTGCCAGCAGTTTAGGGACAGGGGGCTCTTATGGCTACACCTTC.

This clone occurred a few times. The V gene is TRBV11-3, the J gene TRBJ2-7; TRBD2 matches 14 bases. The CDR3 has 16 amino acids. The trim removed 0 bases at V and 3 bases at J, leaving 1 base unmatched. Germline V gene lookup returns CDR1 SGHNT and CDR2 YENEEA. The CDR3 coding sequence is TGTGCCAGCAGCTTAGAGGGGACTAGCGGGAGCTACGAGCAGTACTTC. It encodes CASSLEGTSGSYEQYF.

The rearrangement links TRBV19 to TRBJ2-2, with TRBD2 matching over 10 bases. This CDR3 has 16 residues. V dropped 5 bases and J dropped 1; count of bases not matched to a gene: 4. Germline V gene lookup returns CDR1 LNHDA and CDR2 SQIVND (reference sequence). DNA of the CDR3: TGTGCCAGTAGTCCTAGCGGGAGCATGAACACCGGGGAGCTGTTTTTT. It codes for CASSPSGSMNTGELFF.

The rearrangement uses TRBV12-5 and TRBJ2-7; D gene ambiguous. This CDR3 spans 16 amino acids. From germline, CDR1 is LGHNT and CDR2 FRNRAP. V shed 5 bases and J shed 3 bases, with 20 bases lying between them. As DNA, the CDR3 is TGTGCTAGTGGTCCCGCCTTGGGCCAGATGATCTACGAGCAGTACTTC. Amino acids: CASGPALGQMIYEQYF.

This chain uses TRBV11-3 with TRBJ2-1; possibly TRBD1 for D (7 bases). Germline V gives CDR1 SGHNT, CDR2 YENEEA. The CDR3 is 17 residues long. Deletions cut 1 base from V and 3 bases from J, with 16 bases between. The CDR3 loop is CASSLVLGQGGYNEQFF. The DNA for the CDR3 is TGTGCCAGCAGCTTAGTCCTTGGGCAGGGGGGCTACAATGAGCAGTTCTTC. Full variable domain (outside the CDR3, taken from reference TRBV11-3 and TRBJ2-1): EAGVVQSPRYKIIEKKQPVAFWCNPISGHNTLYWYLQNLGQGPELLIRYENEEAVDDSQLPKDRFSAERLKGVDSTLKIQPAELGDSAVYLCASSLVLGQGGYNEQFFGPGTRLTVL.

The chain uses TRBV6-8 and TRBJ2-7; tentatively, D is TRBD2 (5 bases). The CDR3 is made up of 12 amino acids. Trimming removed 6 bases from V and 2 bases from J, with 8 bases in between. Germline-derived CDR1 and CDR2 are MNHGY and SAAAGT. The DNA of the CDR3 is TGTGCCAGCAGGACTATCCCCTACGAGCAGTACTTC. This codes for CASRTIPYEQYF.

This chain uses TRBV15 with TRBJ1-5, with a possible D match to TRBD1 (5 bases). The V gene lost 4 bases and the J gene lost 3 bases, with 13 bases spanning the gap. Germline CDR1 reads LNHNV; CDR2 reads YYDKDF (reference sequence). The length of the CDR3 is 15 residues. Written as DNA, the CDR3 is TGTGCCACCAGCACAGGGTACGGGAACAATCAGCCCCAGCATTTT. This encodes CATSTGYGNNQPQHF. The full variable domain, in which reference TRBV15 and TRBJ1-5 provide the parts outside the CDR3, is DAMVIQNPRYQVTQFGKPVTLSCSQTLNHNVMYWYQQKSSQAPKLLFHYYDKDFNNEADTPDNFQSRRPNTSFCFLDIRSPGLGDTAMYLCATSTGYGNNQPQHFGDGTRLSIL.

The V and J genes are TRBV4-1 and TRBJ2-7; 8 nucleotides match TRBD1. V shed 0 bases, J shed 4 bases, and the junction held 5 bases outside the gene matches. CDR1 and CDR2 (germline): MGHRA, YSYEKL. This CDR3 spans 15 amino acids. The CDR3, as DNA: TGCGCCAGCAGCCAAGAAGACAGGGGCGGTTACGAGCAGTACTTC. Protein product: CASSQEDRGGYEQYF.